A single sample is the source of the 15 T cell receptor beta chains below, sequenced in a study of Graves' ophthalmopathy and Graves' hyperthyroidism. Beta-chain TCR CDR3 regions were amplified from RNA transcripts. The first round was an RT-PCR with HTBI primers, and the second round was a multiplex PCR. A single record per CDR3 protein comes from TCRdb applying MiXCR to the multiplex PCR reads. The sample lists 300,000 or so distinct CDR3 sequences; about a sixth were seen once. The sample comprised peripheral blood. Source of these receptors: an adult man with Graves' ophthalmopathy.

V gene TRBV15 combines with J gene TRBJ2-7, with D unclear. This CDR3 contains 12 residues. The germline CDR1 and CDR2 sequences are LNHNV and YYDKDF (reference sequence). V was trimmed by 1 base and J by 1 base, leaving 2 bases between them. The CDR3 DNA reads TGTGCCACCAGCAGAGGGTCCTACGAGCAGTACTTC. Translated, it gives CATSRGSYEQYF.

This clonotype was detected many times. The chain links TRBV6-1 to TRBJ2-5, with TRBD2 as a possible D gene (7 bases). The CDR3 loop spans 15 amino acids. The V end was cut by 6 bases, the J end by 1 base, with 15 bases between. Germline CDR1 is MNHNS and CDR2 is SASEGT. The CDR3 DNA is TGTGCCAGCAGAGTAGGGGGGGCATCCCAAGAGACCCAGTACTTC. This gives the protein CASRVGGASQETQYF.

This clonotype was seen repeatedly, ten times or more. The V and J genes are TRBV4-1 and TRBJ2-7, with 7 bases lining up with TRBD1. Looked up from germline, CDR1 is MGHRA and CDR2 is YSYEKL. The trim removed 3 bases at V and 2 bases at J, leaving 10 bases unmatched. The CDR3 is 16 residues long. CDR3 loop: CASSQNSGTEAYEQYF. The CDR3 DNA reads TGCGCCAGCAGCCAGAATTCCGGGACAGAAGCCTACGAGCAGTACTTC.

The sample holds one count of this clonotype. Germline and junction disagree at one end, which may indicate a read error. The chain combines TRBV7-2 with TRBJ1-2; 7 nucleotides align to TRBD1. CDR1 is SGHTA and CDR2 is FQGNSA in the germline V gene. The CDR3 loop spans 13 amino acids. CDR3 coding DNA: TGTGCCAGCAGCTTATCGGGACAGCCTCCGACGGACTTC. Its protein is CASSLSGQPPTDF. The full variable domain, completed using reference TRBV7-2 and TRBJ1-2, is GAGVSQSPSNKVTEKGKDVELRCDPISGHTALYWYRQSLGQGLEFLIYFQGNSAPDKSGLPSDRFSAERTGGSVSTLTIQRTQQEDSAVYLCASSLSGQPPTDFGSGTRLTVV.

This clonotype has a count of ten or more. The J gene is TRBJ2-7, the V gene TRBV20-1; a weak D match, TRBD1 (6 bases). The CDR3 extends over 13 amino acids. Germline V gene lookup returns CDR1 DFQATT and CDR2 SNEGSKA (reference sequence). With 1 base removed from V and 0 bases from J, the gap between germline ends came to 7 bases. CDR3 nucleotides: TGCAGTGCTAGAGTAGGGGGCTCCTACGAGCAGTACTTC. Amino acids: CSARVGGSYEQYF.

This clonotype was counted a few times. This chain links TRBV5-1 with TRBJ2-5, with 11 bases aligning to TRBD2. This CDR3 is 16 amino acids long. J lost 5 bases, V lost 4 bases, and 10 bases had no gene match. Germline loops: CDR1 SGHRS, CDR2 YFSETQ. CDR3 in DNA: TGCGCCAGCAGCACCCCCCTAGCGGGGGGTATGGAGACCCAGTACTTC. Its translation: CASSTPLAGGMETQYF.

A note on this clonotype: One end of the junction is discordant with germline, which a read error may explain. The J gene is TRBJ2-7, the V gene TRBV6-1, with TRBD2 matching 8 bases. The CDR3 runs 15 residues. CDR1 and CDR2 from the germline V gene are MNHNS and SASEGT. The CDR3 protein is CVSGGPGTPSYEQYF. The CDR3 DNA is TGTGTCAGCGGGGGCCCCGGGACACCCTCCTACGAGCAGTACTTC.

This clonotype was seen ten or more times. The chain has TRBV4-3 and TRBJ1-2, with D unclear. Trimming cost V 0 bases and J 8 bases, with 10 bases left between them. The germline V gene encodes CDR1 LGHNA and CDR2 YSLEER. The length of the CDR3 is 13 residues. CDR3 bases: TGCGCCAGCAGCCAAGATCCCCGAGCCGGCTACACCTTC. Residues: CASSQDPRAGYTF.

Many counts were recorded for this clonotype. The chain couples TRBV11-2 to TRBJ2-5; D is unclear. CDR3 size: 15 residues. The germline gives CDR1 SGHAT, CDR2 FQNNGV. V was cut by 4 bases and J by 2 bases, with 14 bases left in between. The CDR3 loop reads CASSSHAAAQETQYF. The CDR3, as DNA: TGTGCCAGCAGCTCGCACGCGGCCGCTCAAGAGACCCAGTACTTC.

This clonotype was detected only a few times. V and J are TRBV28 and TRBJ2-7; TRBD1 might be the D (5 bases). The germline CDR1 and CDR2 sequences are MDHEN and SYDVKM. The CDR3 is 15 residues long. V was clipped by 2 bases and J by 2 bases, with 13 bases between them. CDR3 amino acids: CASSLRQTHPYEQYF. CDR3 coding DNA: TGTGCCAGCAGTTTAAGACAGACACACCCCTACGAGCAGTACTTC. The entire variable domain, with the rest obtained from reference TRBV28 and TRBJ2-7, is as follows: DVKVTQSSRYLVKRTGEKVFLECVQDMDHENMFWYRQDPGLGLRLIYFSYDVKMKEKGDIPEGYSVSREKKERFSLILESASTNQTSMYLCASSLRQTHPYEQYFGPGTRLTVT.

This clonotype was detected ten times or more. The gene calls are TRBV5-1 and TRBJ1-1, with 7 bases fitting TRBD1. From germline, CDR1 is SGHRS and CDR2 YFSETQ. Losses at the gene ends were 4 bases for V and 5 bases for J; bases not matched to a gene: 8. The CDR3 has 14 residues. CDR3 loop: CASSEGQMGTEAFF. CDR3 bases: TGCGCCAGCAGCGAGGGACAGATGGGGACTGAAGCTTTCTTT.

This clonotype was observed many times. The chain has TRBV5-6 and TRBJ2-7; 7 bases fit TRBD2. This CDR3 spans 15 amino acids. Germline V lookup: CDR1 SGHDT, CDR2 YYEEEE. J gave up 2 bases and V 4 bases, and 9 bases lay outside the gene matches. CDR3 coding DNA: TGTGCCAGCAGCGACAAACTAGCGCCTCCCTACGAGCAGTACTTC. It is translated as CASSDKLAPPYEQYF.

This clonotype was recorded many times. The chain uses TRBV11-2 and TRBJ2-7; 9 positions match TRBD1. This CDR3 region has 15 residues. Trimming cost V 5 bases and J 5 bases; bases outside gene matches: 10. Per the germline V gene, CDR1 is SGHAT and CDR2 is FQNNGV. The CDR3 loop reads CASSLRRDRVHEQYF. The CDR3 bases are TGTGCCAGCAGCCTCCGGCGGGACAGGGTCCACGAGCAGTACTTC.

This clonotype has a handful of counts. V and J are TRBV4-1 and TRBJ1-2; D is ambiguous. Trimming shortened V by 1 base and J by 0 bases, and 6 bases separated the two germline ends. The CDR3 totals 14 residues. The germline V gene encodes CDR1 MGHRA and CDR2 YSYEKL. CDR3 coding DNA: TGCGCCAGCAGCCAAGGTGGTGCTAACTATGGCTACACCTTC. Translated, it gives CASSQGGANYGYTF.

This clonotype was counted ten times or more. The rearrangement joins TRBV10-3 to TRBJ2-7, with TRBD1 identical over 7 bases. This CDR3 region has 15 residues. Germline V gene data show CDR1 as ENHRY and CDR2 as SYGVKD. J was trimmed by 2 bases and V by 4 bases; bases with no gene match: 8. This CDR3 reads CAISGSTGTAYEQYF. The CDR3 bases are TGTGCCATCAGTGGAAGTACTGGGACAGCCTACGAGCAGTACTTC.